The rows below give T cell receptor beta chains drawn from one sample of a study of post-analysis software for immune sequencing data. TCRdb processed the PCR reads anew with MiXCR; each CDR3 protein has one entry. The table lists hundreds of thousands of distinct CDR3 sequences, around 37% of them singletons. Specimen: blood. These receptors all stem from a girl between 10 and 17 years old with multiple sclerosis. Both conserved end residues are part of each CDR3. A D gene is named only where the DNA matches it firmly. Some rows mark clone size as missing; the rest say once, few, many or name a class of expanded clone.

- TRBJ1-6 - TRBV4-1 CVSSLLGLPGDNSPLHF TGCGTCAGCAGCCTTTTGGGACTCCCGGGAGACAATTCACCCCTCCACTTT
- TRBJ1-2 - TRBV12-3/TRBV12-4 CASSLKHLSGGYTF TGTGCCAGCAGTTTAAAGCACCTGAGCGGGGGCTACACCTTC
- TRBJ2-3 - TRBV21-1 CASSSYSDTQYF TGTGCCAGCAGCTCCTACTCAGATACGCAGTATTTT
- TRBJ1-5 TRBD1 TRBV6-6 CASSSTGGAQPQHF TGTGCCAGCAGCTCAACAGGGGGAGCTCAGCCCCAGCATTTT
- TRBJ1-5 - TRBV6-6 CASSYDSRKPQHF TGTGCCAGCAGTTACGATTCGCGGAAGCCCCAGCATTTT
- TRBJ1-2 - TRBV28 CASRPPARTGYTF TGTGCCAGCAGGCCTCCGGCCCGAACGGGCTACACCTTC
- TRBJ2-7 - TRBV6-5 CASTTGTGAYEQYF TGTGCCAGCACCACAGGGACCGGGGCCTACGAGCAGTACTTC
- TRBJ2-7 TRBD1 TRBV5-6 CASSLIGGSCGQYF TGTGCCAGCAGCTTGATAGGGGGCTCCTGCGGGCAGTACTTC
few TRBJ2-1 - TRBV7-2 CASSFNRVEQFF TGTGCCAGCAGCTTTAACCGAGTAGAGCAGTTCTTC
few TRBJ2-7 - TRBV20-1 CSATRAGRGSYEQYF TGCAGTGCAACCCGGGCGGGAAGGGGCTCGTACGAGCAGTACTTC
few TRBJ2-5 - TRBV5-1 CASSPRLTSYQETQYF TGCGCCAGCAGCCCCCGACTCACTTCCTACCAAGAGACCCAGTACTTC
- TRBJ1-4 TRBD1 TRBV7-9 CASSGQEGDNEKLFF TGTGCCAGCAGCGGACAGGAGGGGGATAATGAAAAACTGTTTTTT
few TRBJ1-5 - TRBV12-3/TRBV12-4 CASSLQVHQPQHF TGTGCCAGCAGTTTACAGGTTCATCAGCCCCAGCATTTT
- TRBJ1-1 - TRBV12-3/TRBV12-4 CASSPTEMNTEAFF TGTGCCAGCAGTCCGACAGAGATGAACACTGAAGCTTTTTTT
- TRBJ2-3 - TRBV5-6 CASSLAAGTRGDTQYF TGTGCCAGCAGCTTGGCGGCCGGAACCCGTGGAGATACGCAGTATTTT
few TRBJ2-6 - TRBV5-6 CASSHPGQGSSGANVLTF TGTGCCAGCAGCCACCCTGGGCAGGGGAGCTCTGGGGCCAACGTCCTGACTTTC
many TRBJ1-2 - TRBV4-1 CASSQDRGRLPYGYTF TGCGCCAGCAGCCAAGATAGGGGCAGGCTCCCCTATGGCTACACCTTC
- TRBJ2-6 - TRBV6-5 CASQDSSGANVLTF TGTGCCAGCCAAGACAGCTCTGGGGCCAACGTCCTGACTTTC
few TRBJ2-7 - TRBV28 CASSPNGYEQYF TGTGCCAGCAGTCCGAACGGGTACGAGCAGTACTTC
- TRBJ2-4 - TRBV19 CASSIGRASPLLAKNIQYF TGTGCCAGTAGTATCGGCAGGGCAAGCCCCTTACTAGCCAAAAACATTCAGTACTTC
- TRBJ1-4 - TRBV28 CASSFSGRGTTNEKLFF TGTGCCAGCAGTTTTTCGGGCAGGGGAACAACTAATGAAAAACTGTTTTTT
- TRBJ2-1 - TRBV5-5 CASSSGGQYNEQFF TGTGCCAGCAGCTCGGGGGGACAGTACAATGAGCAGTTCTTC
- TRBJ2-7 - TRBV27 CASSFLGGSYEQYF TGTGCCAGCAGCTTCCTGGGGGGTTCCTACGAGCAGTACTTC
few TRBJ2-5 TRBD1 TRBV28 CASSCQDRGRETQYF TGTGCCAGCAGTTGCCAGGACAGGGGGCGAGAGACCCAGTACTTC
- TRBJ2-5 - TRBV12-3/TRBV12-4 CASSPQAGEGETQYF TGTGCCAGCAGTCCCCAAGCAGGGGAAGGGGAGACCCAGTACTTC
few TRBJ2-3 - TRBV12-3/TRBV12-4 CASSLFGQGTDTQYF TGTGCCAGCAGTTTATTTGGGCAGGGCACAGATACGCAGTATTTT
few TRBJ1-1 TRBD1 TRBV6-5 CASRTSTGAMTAFF TGTGCCAGCAGGACATCGACAGGGGCTATGACTGCTTTCTTT
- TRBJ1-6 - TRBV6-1 CASSEARWAKGPLHF TGTGCCAGCAGTGAAGCGCGGTGGGCGAAGGGACCCCTCCACTTT
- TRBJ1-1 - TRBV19 CASSIWGNTEAFF TGTGCCAGTAGTATCTGGGGTAACACTGAAGCTTTCTTT
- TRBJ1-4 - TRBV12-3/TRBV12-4 CASSREGVWEKLFF TGTGCCAGCAGCCGAGAGGGAGTGTGGGAAAAACTGTTTTTT
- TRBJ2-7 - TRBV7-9 CASSLASRDEQYF TGTGCCAGCAGCTTAGCGTCCAGAGACGAGCAGTACTTC
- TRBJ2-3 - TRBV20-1 CSASGYYSTDTQYF TGCAGTGCTAGCGGGTATTATAGCACAGATACGCAGTATTTT
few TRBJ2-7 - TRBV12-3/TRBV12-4 CASSLLNNPYEQYF TGTGCCAGCAGTTTGCTGAACAACCCCTACGAGCAGTACTTC
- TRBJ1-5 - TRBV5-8 CASSLLENQPQHF TGTGCCAGCAGCTTACTGGAGAATCAGCCCCAGCATTTT